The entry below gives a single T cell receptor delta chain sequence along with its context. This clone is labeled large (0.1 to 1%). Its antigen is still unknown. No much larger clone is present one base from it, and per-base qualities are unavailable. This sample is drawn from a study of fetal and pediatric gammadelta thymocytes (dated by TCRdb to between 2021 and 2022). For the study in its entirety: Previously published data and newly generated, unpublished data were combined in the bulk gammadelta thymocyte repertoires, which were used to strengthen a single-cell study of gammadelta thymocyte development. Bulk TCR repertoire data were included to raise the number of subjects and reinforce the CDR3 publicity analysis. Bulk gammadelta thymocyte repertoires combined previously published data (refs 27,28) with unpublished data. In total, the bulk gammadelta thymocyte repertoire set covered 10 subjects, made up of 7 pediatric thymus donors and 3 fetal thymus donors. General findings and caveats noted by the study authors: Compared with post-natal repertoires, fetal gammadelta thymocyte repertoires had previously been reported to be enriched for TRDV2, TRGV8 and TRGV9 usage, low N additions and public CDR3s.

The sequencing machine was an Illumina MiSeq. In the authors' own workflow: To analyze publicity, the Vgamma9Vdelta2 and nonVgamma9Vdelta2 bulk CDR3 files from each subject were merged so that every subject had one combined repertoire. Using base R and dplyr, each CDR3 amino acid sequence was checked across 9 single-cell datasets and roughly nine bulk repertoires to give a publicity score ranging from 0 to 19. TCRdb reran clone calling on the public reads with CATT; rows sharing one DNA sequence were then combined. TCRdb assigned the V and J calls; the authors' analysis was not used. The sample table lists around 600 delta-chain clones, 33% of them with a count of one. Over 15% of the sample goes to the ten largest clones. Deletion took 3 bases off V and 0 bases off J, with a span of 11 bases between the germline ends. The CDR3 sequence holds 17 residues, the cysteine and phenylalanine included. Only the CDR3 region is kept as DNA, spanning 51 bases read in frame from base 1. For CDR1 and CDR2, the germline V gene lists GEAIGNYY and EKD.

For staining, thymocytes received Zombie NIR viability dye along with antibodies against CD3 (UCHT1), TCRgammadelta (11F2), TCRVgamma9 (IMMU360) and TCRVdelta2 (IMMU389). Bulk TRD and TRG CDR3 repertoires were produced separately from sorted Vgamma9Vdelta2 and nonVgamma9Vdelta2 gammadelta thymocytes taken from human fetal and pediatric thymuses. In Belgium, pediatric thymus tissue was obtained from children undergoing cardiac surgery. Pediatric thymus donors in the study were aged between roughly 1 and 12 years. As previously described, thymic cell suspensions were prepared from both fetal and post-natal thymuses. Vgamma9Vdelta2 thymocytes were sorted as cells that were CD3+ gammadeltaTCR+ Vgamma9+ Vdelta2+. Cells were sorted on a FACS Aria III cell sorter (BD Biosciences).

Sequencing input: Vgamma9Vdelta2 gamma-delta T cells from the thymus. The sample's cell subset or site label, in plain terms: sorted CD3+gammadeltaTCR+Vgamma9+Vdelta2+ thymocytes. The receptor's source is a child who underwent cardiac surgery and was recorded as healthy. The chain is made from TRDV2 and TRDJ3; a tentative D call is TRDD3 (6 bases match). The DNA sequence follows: TGTGCCTGTGACCGTACTGGGAGCTCCTGGGACACCCGACAGATGTTTTTC. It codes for CACDRTGSSWDTRQMFF.